One and the same sample provided the 23 T cell receptor beta chains below, sequenced in a study of CD8+CD57+ T cells in acquired aplastic anemia. Profiles of TCR beta VDJ and CDR3 were generated from a genomic DNA template. TCRdb analysed the reads with MiXCR anew, one entry per CDR3 protein. The sample shows about 400,000 distinct CDR3 sequences, roughly 68% of them seen only once. Specimen: sorted CD4+, CD8+, or CD8+CD57+ T cells (not recorded which) from PBMCs. The receptors were sampled from a human donor in good health, serving as a control.

This clonotype was detected only a few times. The chain is built from TRBV7-2 and TRBJ2-5, with 11 bases fitting TRBD2. Germline V CDR1 and CDR2: SGHTA, FQGNSA. After removal of 5 bases from V and 5 bases from J, the junction contained 10 bases not matched to a gene. The CDR3 covers 16 residues. CDR3 sequence: CASSPDLAGGGETQYF. The CDR3 DNA reads as TGTGCCAGCAGCCCTGACTTAGCGGGGGGGGGGGAGACCCAGTACTTC.

With regard to this clonotype: The conserved closing phenylalanine or tryptophan is absent in this CDR3, likely reflecting a read error. V usage is TRBV9 and J usage is TRBJ1-2; D ambiguous. The CDR3 is 12 residues long. CDR1 SGDLS and CDR2 YYNGEE come from the germline V gene. Trimming left V 4 bases short and J 4 bases short, with 8 bases between. CDR3 DNA sequence: TGTGCCAGCAGCTTCACACGCTATGGCTACACCTCC. It codes for CASSFTRYGYTS.

Points on this clonotype: Germline and junction disagree at one end, which may indicate a read error. This chain links TRBV7-3 with TRBJ2-7; 8 bases agree with TRBD2. This CDR3 region has 14 residues. Germline loops: CDR1 SGHTA, CDR2 FQGTGA. The CDR3 DNA reads as TGTGCCAGCAGCTCACCGGGACCACCGGGAGGGCGGAATTTC. Protein sequence: CASSSPGPPGGRNF.

This clonotype was seen a few times. The rearrangement uses TRBV6-2 or TRBV6-3 and TRBJ1-4; the match to TRBD1 covers 7 bases. Germline CDR1 MNHEY, CDR2 SVGEGT. This CDR3 is 15 amino acids long. V gave up 6 bases and J gave up 2 bases; unmatched junction bases: 6. The CDR3 here is CASSSAGQTNEKLFF. The CDR3 DNA reads as TGTGCCAGCAGCTCGGCGGGACAGACTAATGAAAAACTGTTTTTT.

As regards this clonotype: At one end, the junction sequence differs from germline, possibly due to a read error. The V call is TRBV7-2, the J call TRBJ2-3, with TRBD1 matching 8 bases. There are 14 residues in the CDR3. Germline assignment: CDR1 SGHTA and CDR2 FQGNSA. The CDR3 spells CASSPGQGKGYGYF. The CDR3 nucleotides are TGTGCCAGCAGCCCAGGACAGGGAAAAGGCTATGGCTACTTT.

This clonotype has at least ten counts. This chain links TRBV7-9 with TRBJ2-2; D remains unclear. Germline V gene data show CDR1 as SEHNR and CDR2 as FQNEAQ (reference sequence). This CDR3 is 12 amino acids long. V lost 1 base and J 9 bases, leaving 6 bases between the germline ends. DNA of the CDR3: TGTGCCAGCAGCTTAGATTATAGGGAGCTGTTTTTT. Translating gives CASSLDYRELFF.

In this sample, this clonotype turned up a few times. The chain couples TRBV2 to TRBJ2-1, with D possibly being TRBD1 (6 bases). Germline-derived CDR1 and CDR2 are SNHLY and FYNNEI. V lost 9 bases, J lost 6 bases, and 12 bases lay in between. The CDR3 is 12 residues long. The CDR3 protein is CASNRESNEQFF. CDR3 sequence (DNA): TGTGCCAGTAACAGGGAAAGCAATGAGCAGTTCTTC. Full variable domain (outside the CDR3, taken from reference TRBV2 and TRBJ2-1): EPEVTQTPSHQVTQMGQEVILRCVPISNHLYFYWYRQILGQKVEFLVSFYNNEISEKSEIFDDQFSVERPDGSNFTLKIRSTKLEDSAMYFCASNRESNEQFFGPGTRLTVL.

CDR3 DNA sequence: TGTGCCAGCAGCTTAGCGTCCGGGAGCGGGAGGGCCGTCAGCACAGATACGCAGTATTTT. Amino acid sequence: CASSLASGSGRAVSTDTQYF. The chain uses TRBV7-6 and TRBJ2-3; 10 bases agree with TRBD2. The CDR3 has 20 residues. Per germline, CDR1 SGHVS and CDR2 FNYEAQ. The V gene end was trimmed by 0 bases and the J gene end by 0 bases; junction bases not matched to a gene: 12.

With regard to this clonotype: A read error may produce the germline difference seen at one junction end. The V call is TRBV7-2, the J call TRBJ2-5; D call uncertain. This CDR3 comprises 11 residues. Germline CDR1 SGHTA, CDR2 FQGNSA. CDR3 coding DNA: TGTGCCAGCAGGTTAGCTTATCACCGGCAATTC. Protein sequence: CASRLAYHRQF.

This clonotype was seen ten or more times. The chain is built from TRBV11-2 and TRBJ1-1, with a tentative D call TRBD1 (6 bases). The CDR3 runs to 14 residues. Germline values: CDR1 SGHAT, CDR2 FQNNGV. V lost 5 bases and J lost 5, with 15 bases in between. This CDR3 is CASSPGHLGTEAFF. Here the CDR3 DNA reads TGTGCCAGCAGCCCGGGACACCTAGGGACTGAAGCTTTCTTT.

The sample holds a few counts of this clonotype. A single base separates this from a much larger clone, so it may be a read error. The chain is built from TRBV14 and TRBJ1-2; D is possibly TRBD1 (5 bases). The CDR3 has 15 residues. V was trimmed by 5 bases and J by 4 bases, leaving 17 bases between them. CDR1 and CDR2 (germline): SGHDN, FVKESK. CDR3: CASSWGREVSYGYTF. The CDR3 region has the DNA TGTGCCAGCAGCTGGGGACGGGAGGTTAGCTATGGCTACACCTTC.

The gene calls are TRBV7-2 and TRBJ1-4; D ambiguous. The CDR3 is made up of 15 amino acids. Per the germline V gene, CDR1 is SGHTA and CDR2 is FQGNSA. Trimming took 5 bases from V and 17 from J, leaving 27 bases between them. CDR3 sequence: CASSTGWNTEAFFFF. The DNA of the CDR3 is TGTGCCAGCAGCACTGGGTGGAACACTGAAGCTTTCTTTTTTTTT.

Worth noting for this clonotype: An end of the junction does not agree with germline; a read error may underlie this. This rearrangement joins TRBV7-7 to TRBJ1-3, with a weak D call TRBD1 (6 bases). The CDR3 spans 16 residues. CDR1 is SSHAT, CDR2 FNYEAQ, per germline (reference sequence). The CDR3 reads CASSLRGAGGQETIYF. Written as DNA, the CDR3 is TGTGCTAGCAGCCTGAGGGGAGCGGGGGGACAAGAGACCATATATTTT.

This clonotype has only a few counts. V usage is TRBV6-6 and J usage is TRBJ2-5; D might be TRBD1 or TRBD2, each matching 5 bases. Trimming shortened V by 4 bases and J by 5 bases, and 11 bases separated the two germline ends. The CDR3 contains 13 residues. Germline values: CDR1 MNHNY, CDR2 SVGAGI (reference sequence). CDR3 residues: CASSSGGRETQYF. The CDR3 DNA sequence: TGTGCCAGCAGTTCTGGGGGTAGGGAGACCCAGTACTTC.

This chain joins TRBV24-1 and TRBJ2-2; 9 bases agree with TRBD1. Germline CDR1 KGHDR, CDR2 SFDVKD. The ends lost 6 bases at V and 6 bases at J; junction bases unmatched: 4. The CDR3 is 14 residues long. The CDR3 region is CATSPGTGSGELFF. CDR3 coding DNA: TGTGCCACCAGTCCCGGGACAGGGTCCGGGGAGCTGTTTTTT.

This clonotype has just one count. Compared with germline, one end of the junction differs, possibly owing to a read error. The chain has TRBV7-2 and TRBJ1-2; tentatively, D is TRBD1 (5 bases). Germline V lookup: CDR1 SGHTA, CDR2 FQGNSA. The CDR3 covers 14 residues. The DNA of the CDR3 is TGTGCCAGCAGTGCGGGGAGGGGCACTGAAGCTTTCTTTTTC. It is translated as CASSAGRGTEAFFF.

Note on this clonotype: As the CDR3 is not closed by the conserved phenylalanine or tryptophan, this likely results from a read error. The chain uses TRBV7-6 and TRBJ1-2, with a tentative D call TRBD1 (5 bases). From germline, CDR1 is SGHVS and CDR2 FNYEAQ. V lost 3 bases and J 8 bases, leaving 13 bases between the germline ends. The CDR3 has 13 amino acids. In DNA form, the CDR3 reads TGTGCCAGCAGCTTGGCTCAGGACAAAGGCTACACCGGG. As protein: CASSLAQDKGYTG.

The rearrangement uses TRBV7-3 and TRBJ1-6; D gene ambiguous. V gave up 2 bases and J gave up 9 bases, with 5 bases separating them. CDR3 size: 12 residues. Germline assignment: CDR1 SGHTA and CDR2 FQGTGA. Here the CDR3 DNA reads TGTGCCAGCAGCTTAGGCAGTTCACCCCTCCACTTT. Protein product: CASSLGSSPLHF.

This CDR3 reads CASSFGTGMLGEQYF. CDR3 nucleotides: TGTGCCAGCAGCTTCGGGACAGGGATGCTGGGCGAGCAGTACTTC. The chain carries TRBV5-6 and TRBJ2-7; TRBD1 aligns across 9 bases. This CDR3 has 15 amino acids. Trimming at V came to 2 bases and at J to 6 bases, leaving 9 bases not matched to a gene. From germline, CDR1 is SGHDT and CDR2 YYEEEE.

For this clonotype: At one end, the junction sequence differs from germline, possibly due to a read error. This chain connects TRBV7-3 to TRBJ2-7; D uncertain. This CDR3 has 16 amino acids. Germline lookup yields CDR1 SGHTA and CDR2 FQGTGA. In DNA form, the CDR3 reads TGCGCCAGCAGCCCAGACAAGAAAGATAGCTCCAACGTCCAGTACTTC. Amino acids: CASSPDKKDSSNVQYF.

This clonotype has at least ten counts. V usage is TRBV4-3 and J usage is TRBJ1-1; D perhaps matches TRBD1 (6 bases). Between the trimmed V and J ends, which lost 0 bases and 1 base, there was a span of 12 bases. Germline V lookup: CDR1 LGHNA, CDR2 YSLEER. The CDR3 is 16 residues long. The CDR3 protein is CASSQDSGAPNTEAFF. The CDR3 bases are TGCGCCAGCAGCCAAGATTCAGGGGCCCCGAACACTGAAGCTTTCTTT.

The chain has TRBV12-3 or TRBV12-4 and TRBJ1-1; possibly TRBD1 for D (5 bases). V lost 5 bases and J 3 bases, leaving 16 bases between the germline ends. This CDR3 comprises 15 residues. Here the CDR3 reads CASSPPGRLYTEAFF. Written as DNA, the CDR3 is TGTGCCAGCAGTCCTCCGGGACGCCTCTACACTGAAGCTTTCTTT.

The V gene is TRBV5-6, the J gene TRBJ2-3, with TRBD1 as a possible D gene (6 bases). The CDR3 runs to 16 residues. V was clipped by 7 bases and J by 0 bases, with 18 bases between them. Germline V gene lookup returns CDR1 SGHDT and CDR2 YYEEEE. CDR3 in amino acids: CASCSGWTASTDTQYF. As DNA, the CDR3 is TGTGCCAGCTGCTCCGGGTGGACAGCTAGCACAGATACGCAGTATTTT.